What follows are 2 T cell receptor beta chains derived from one specimen sequenced in a study of shared clonotypes between healthy human individuals. The protocol was immunoSEQ multiplex PCR, while the TCRdb copy is restricted to in-frame clones and leaves out a portion. The table shows about 1 million clones, with 65% to 80% occurring only once. The sample taken for sequencing was memory CD4+ T cells sorted from blood. Subset noted: CD45RA-negative fraction. Source of these receptors: a man aged 18 to 29 in good health.

The gene calls are TRBV5-1 and TRBJ2-5; D may correspond to TRBD1 or TRBD2 (5 bases each). This CDR3 contains 15 residues. Looked up from germline, CDR1 is SGHRS and CDR2 is YFSETQ. Trimming took off 4 bases at V and 2 bases at J, with 15 bases between the two ends. The CDR3 nucleotides are TGCGCCAGCAGCCAAACTGGGACGGGTCAAGAGACCCAGTACTTC. Protein sequence: CASSQTGTGQETQYF. Full variable domain (missing parts from reference TRBV5-1 and TRBJ2-5): KAGVTQTPRYLIKTRGQQVTLSCSPISGHRSVSWYQQTPGQGLQFLFEYFSETQRNKGNFPGRFSGRQFSNSRSEMNVSTLELGDSALYLCASSQTGTGQETQYFGPGTRLLVL.

The chain links TRBV7-2 to TRBJ2-5; TRBD2 is a possible D gene (5 bases). Trimming shortened V by 7 bases and J by 5 bases, and 20 bases separated the two germline ends. The CDR3 has 15 amino acids. Germline values: CDR1 SGHTA, CDR2 FQGNSA. The CDR3 DNA is TGTGCCAGCAAGTCTAGCTCGTGGCTTGGGGAGACCCAGTACTTC. It is translated as CASKSSSWLGETQYF.